This TCR beta chain came from a study of shared clonotypes between healthy human individuals. The germline V and J ends were trimmed by 1 base and 6 bases, with 25 bases remaining between them. Germline assignment: CDR1 SGDLS and CDR2 YYNGEE. This CDR3 has 19 amino acids. Profiling relied on immunoSEQ multiplex PCR, and the TCRdb table lists in-frame clones only, not all of them. The profile shows about 2.1 million clones, 93% of them singletons. The naive CD8 population came from CD45RO-negative cells selected for CCR7, without terminally differentiated effector memory CD45RA+ cells. The chain has TRBV9 and TRBJ2-2, with D possibly being TRBD2 (5 bases). Sequencing input: naive CD8+ T cells from PBMCs. The receptor was isolated from a man aged 18 to 29 in good health. Some clones in this sample may be carry-over from other donors' samples. CDR3 loop: CASSVTPRRHRGWAGELFF. The CDR3, as DNA: TGTGCCAGCAGCGTAACCCCCAGGAGGCATCGAGGGTGGGCCGGGGAGCTGTTTTTT.